A single sample gave rise to the 14 T cell receptor beta chains below, sequenced in a study of CD8+ T cells in alopecia areata (dated by TCRdb to 2017 to 2018). Library creation used the immunoSEQ multiplex PCR assay. For TCR sequencing, RNA was extracted from every sample and reverse transcribed into cDNA to serve as template. TCRdb retrieved this table from immuneACCESS and kept in-frame rearrangements only. Not all clones are present; in checked studies, unresolved V genes account for under half, and no reason is known for the remainder. Present in this sample are 93,000 or so clones, approximately 90% of which were seen just once. The ten biggest clones cover around 10% of the sample. The treatment or condition label corresponds to: oral pan-JAK inhibitor, 5-10 mg twice daily. The sample consisted of CD8+ T cells sorted from blood, taken between weeks 30 and 35, from a patient treated with tofacitinib. These receptors were taken from a human donor with alopecia areata.

V usage is TRBV7-6 and J usage is TRBJ2-7; D call uncertain. This CDR3 has 14 residues. Deletions cut 2 bases from V and 3 bases from J, with 11 bases between. CDR1 SGHVS and CDR2 FNYEAQ come from the germline V gene. CDR3 DNA: TGTGCCAGCAGCTTATCGTCCGGGTACTACGAGCAGTACTTC. The encoded protein is CASSLSSGYYEQYF.

Worth noting for this clone: Other DNA sequences in this sample translate to the same CDR3. The rearrangement uses TRBV7-9 and TRBJ2-1; D is undetermined. CDR1 SEHNR and CDR2 FQNEAQ come from the germline V gene (reference sequence). Trimming cost V 0 bases and J 4 bases, with 7 bases left between them. This CDR3 comprises 14 residues. CDR3 DNA: TGTGCCAGCAGCTTAGCGGCCAGTTACAATGAGCAGTTCTTC. This translates into CASSLAASYNEQFF.

The rearrangement links TRBV29-1 to TRBJ2-1; 8 bases agree with TRBD2. This CDR3 is 16 amino acids long. J lost 5 bases, V lost 3 bases, and 12 bases had no gene match. The germline CDR1 and CDR2 sequences are SQVTM and ANQGSEA. CDR3 loop: CSVDGLAYLQHNEQFF. Here the CDR3 DNA reads TGCAGCGTTGACGGACTAGCCTACCTTCAACACAATGAGCAGTTCTTC.

The rearrangement links TRBV9 to TRBJ2-5, with a possible D match to TRBD2 (6 bases). This CDR3 has 14 residues. CDR1 is SGDLS, CDR2 YYNGEE, per germline. The V and J ends lost 4 bases and 5 bases respectively, with 15 bases between them. CDR3 sequence reads: CASSYSTSPETQYF. In DNA form, the CDR3 reads TGTGCCAGCAGCTACTCTACTAGCCCGGAGACCCAGTACTTC.

The V gene is TRBV2, the J gene TRBJ2-1; tentatively, D is TRBD2 (5 bases). In germline, CDR1 is SNHLY, CDR2 FYNNEI. V was trimmed by 2 bases and J by 10 bases, leaving 9 bases between them. The CDR3 runs 12 residues. CDR3 sequence (DNA): TGTGCCAGCAGTGAAAGCGGCCGGGAGCAGTTCTTC. It encodes CASSESGREQFF.

The rearrangement joins TRBV7-9 to TRBJ2-3; TRBD2 matches at 7 bases. The germline V gene encodes CDR1 SEHNR and CDR2 FQNEAQ (reference sequence). V lost 4 bases and J lost 0; bases outside the gene matches: 7. This CDR3 comprises 16 residues. The CDR3 DNA follows: TGTGCCAGCAGCTCACCCCTAGCGGAAAGCACAGATACGCAGTATTTT. Its protein product is CASSSPLAESTDTQYF.

This clone was seen more than once but under ten times. As DNA, the CDR3 is TGTGCCAGCAGCCAAGATCGACGGGACGAGCAGTACTTC. Translation: CASSQDRRDEQYF. The gene calls are TRBV14 and TRBJ2-7; D unclear. Germline assignment: CDR1 SGHDN and CDR2 FVKESK. The V end was cut by 0 bases, the J end by 5 bases, with 8 bases between. This CDR3 is built from 13 residues.

V and J are TRBV9 and TRBJ2-2; 10 bases fit TRBD2. CDR1 and CDR2 from the germline V gene are SGDLS and YYNGEE. This CDR3 region has 17 residues. The V gene end was trimmed by 2 bases and the J gene end by 2 bases; junction bases not matched to a gene: 6. The chain's CDR3 is CASSVPSGGSNTGELFF. In DNA, the CDR3 is TGTGCCAGCAGCGTCCCTAGCGGGGGCTCAAACACCGGGGAGCTGTTTTTT.

This chain uses TRBV5-1 with TRBJ2-1; D is unclear. The V gene lost 0 bases and the J gene lost 1 base, with 5 bases spanning the gap. This CDR3 has 14 amino acids. Germline V gene sequence: CDR1 SGHRS, CDR2 YFSETQ. This CDR3 reads CASSLDGSYNEQFF. In nucleotides, the CDR3 is TGCGCCAGCAGCTTGGACGGGTCCTACAATGAGCAGTTCTTC.

V gene TRBV4-1 combines with J gene TRBJ2-3, with 8 bases identical to TRBD2. This CDR3 has 18 residues. The germline V gene encodes CDR1 MGHRA and CDR2 YSYEKL. Unmatched junction bases numbered 10, after V lost 0 bases and J lost 2 bases. The CDR3: CASSQDRAGEGPTDTQYF. The CDR3 nucleotides read TGCGCCAGCAGCCAAGATAGAGCGGGAGAGGGGCCCACAGATACGCAGTATTTT.

This clone was observed a single time. The chain is built from TRBV4-1 and TRBJ1-5, with D maybe TRBD1 (5 bases). The CDR3 contains 15 residues. Trimming took off 1 base at V and 1 base at J, with 8 bases between the two ends. In germline, CDR1 is MGHRA, CDR2 YSYEKL. The chain's CDR3 is CASSQGDASNQPQHF. The CDR3 nucleotides read TGCGCCAGCAGCCAAGGGGACGCCAGCAATCAGCCCCAGCATTTT.

The chain combines TRBV7-9 with TRBJ2-7; 10 bases fit TRBD1. CDR1 is SEHNR, CDR2 FQNEAQ, per germline (reference sequence). With 4 bases clipped from V and 2 bases from J, the junction kept 5 bases outside the gene matches. The CDR3 loop spans 15 amino acids. The CDR3 loop reads CASSSPGQGTYEQYF. CDR3 nucleotide sequence: TGTGCCAGCAGCTCACCGGGACAGGGGACCTACGAGCAGTACTTC.

The J gene is TRBJ2-1, the V gene TRBV10-3, with TRBD2 identical over 10 bases. The CDR3 is made up of 15 amino acids. Germline trimming cut 0 bases from V and 5 bases from J; bases unmatched to any gene: 1. Germline CDR1 reads ENHRY; CDR2 reads SYGVKD. The CDR3 coding sequence is TGTGCCATCAGTGAGTCCGGGACTAGCGACAATGAGCAGTTCTTC. Its protein product is CAISESGTSDNEQFF.

The V and J genes are TRBV4-1 and TRBJ1-1; 9 bases agree with TRBD1. V was clipped by 3 bases and J by 5 bases; unmatched bases: 7. The CDR3 is 15 amino acids. The germline CDR1 and CDR2 sequences are MGHRA and YSYEKL. The CDR3 sequence is CASSHPGTGLTEAFF. The CDR3, as DNA: TGCGCCAGCAGCCATCCCGGGACAGGGCTAACTGAAGCTTTCTTT.